The 19 T cell receptor beta chains presented below share a single source sample, sequenced in a study of OX40 agonist ivuxolimab in advanced cancers. The table came from immunoSEQ multiplex PCR; TCRdb's copy has only in-frame clones and leaves some out. Counted here are tens of thousands of clones, roughly 90% occurring once; the ten biggest clones make up 0.25% to 0.3%. The sequencing here drew on CD4+ or CD8+ T cells sorted from blood, taken in a trial of the OX40 agonist ivuxolimab. Receptors originate from an adult with an advanced solid tumor such as melanoma, head and neck, liver or kidney cancer.

This chain joins TRBV4-1 and TRBJ2-2, with TRBD1 matching 8 bases. Losses at the gene ends were 4 bases for V and 6 bases for J; bases not matched to a gene: 4. Germline V lookup: CDR1 MGHRA, CDR2 YSYEKL. This CDR3 is 14 amino acids long. CDR3 nucleotide sequence: TGCGCCAGCAGCCGCGGACAGGGCGCCGGGGAGCTGTTTTTT. Protein sequence: CASSRGQGAGELFF.

The V gene is TRBV10-3, the J gene TRBJ2-3, with 7 positions matching TRBD2. The germline V gene encodes CDR1 ENHRY and CDR2 SYGVKD. The ends lost 3 bases at V and 0 bases at J; junction bases unmatched: 3. The CDR3 contains 15 residues. The CDR3 loop reads CAISDWEGSTDTQYF. The DNA for the CDR3 is TGTGCCATCAGTGACTGGGAGGGAAGCACAGATACGCAGTATTTT.

The chain uses TRBV6-5 and TRBJ2-2; 9 positions match TRBD1. The germline V gene has CDR1 MNHEY and CDR2 SVGAGI. The CDR3 extends over 13 amino acids. The junction had 1 base not matched to a gene; V was cut back by 6 bases and J by 5 bases. The chain's CDR3 is CASRTGGTGELFF. The CDR3 nucleotides read TGTGCCAGCAGGACAGGGGGAACCGGGGAGCTGTTTTTT.

The V call is TRBV25-1, the J call TRBJ2-3, with 9 bases lining up with TRBD2. Germline V gives CDR1 MGHDK, CDR2 SYGVNS. V was clipped by 4 bases and J by 3 bases; unmatched bases: 8. The CDR3 is 16 residues long. In DNA form, the CDR3 reads TGTGCCAGCAGTGCCCTGGGCGGGAGGGTGACAGATACGCAGTATTTT. Translation: CASSALGGRVTDTQYF.

The chain combines TRBV7-3 with TRBJ2-1; possibly TRBD2 for D (5 bases). In germline, CDR1 is SGHTA, CDR2 FQGTGA. This CDR3 has 16 residues. V lost 5 bases, J lost 8 bases, and 22 bases lay in between. CDR3 amino acids: CASSLRATSTGDEQFF. Here the CDR3 DNA reads TGTGCCAGCAGCCTCCGGGCTACATCTACCGGGGATGAGCAGTTCTTC.

This sequence joins TRBV18 and TRBJ2-7; 7 nucleotides match TRBD2. Trimming cost V 2 bases and J 1 base; bases outside gene matches: 8. The CDR3 runs 16 residues. The germline V gene has CDR1 KGHSH and CDR2 LQKENI. The chain's CDR3 is CASSPATSAFSYEQYF. The CDR3 DNA is TGTGCCAGCTCACCAGCCACTAGCGCCTTTTCCTACGAGCAGTACTTC.

The chain joins TRBV7-9 to TRBJ2-1, with D possibly being TRBD2 (6 bases). CDR3 length equals 14 residues. Trimming removed 5 bases at V and 9 bases at J, with 17 bases between. The germline gives CDR1 SEHNR, CDR2 FQNEAQ (reference sequence). The CDR3 is CASSKEGSFSEQFF. CDR3 coding DNA: TGTGCCAGCAGCAAGGAGGGGAGCTTTAGTGAGCAGTTCTTC.

The rearrangement links TRBV11-2 to TRBJ2-7; 8 nucleotides line up with TRBD2. The CDR3 covers 14 residues. CDR1 is SGHAT, CDR2 FQNNGV, per germline. V lost 5 bases, J lost 6 bases, and 9 bases stayed unmatched. CDR3 bases: TGTGCCAGCAGCCCGGGGACTAGTCGGGTCGAGCAGTACTTC. Its translation is CASSPGTSRVEQYF.

The V call is TRBV7-2, the J call TRBJ2-3, with D hard to call. V lost 2 bases to trimming and J lost 7 bases, with 4 bases between them. This CDR3 has 11 residues. Germline assignment: CDR1 SGHTA and CDR2 FQGNSA. In DNA, the CDR3 is TGTGCCAGCAGCTTATTGTATACGCAGTATTTT. Translation gives CASSLLYTQYF.

This sequence joins TRBV7-3 and TRBJ2-5; 7 bases are shared with TRBD2. This CDR3 spans 16 amino acids. CDR1 and CDR2 from the germline V gene are SGHTA and FQGTGA. The V segment lost 2 bases and the J segment 2 bases; nucleotides outside the gene matches: 8. CDR3 nucleotides: TGTGCCAGCAGCTTATTCGGGGGAGGGTCTCAAGAGACCCAGTACTTC. Its translation is CASSLFGGGSQETQYF.

This sequence joins TRBV2 and TRBJ1-5; 9 bases match TRBD1. With 6 bases clipped from V and 5 bases from J, the junction kept 5 bases outside the gene matches. Germline loops: CDR1 SNHLY, CDR2 FYNNEI. CDR3 length: 14 amino acids. As DNA, the CDR3 is TGTGCCAGCAGCGTTGACAGGGGGGATCAGCCCCAGCATTTT. This codes for CASSVDRGDQPQHF. The whole variable domain, remainder taken from reference TRBV2 and TRBJ1-5, is EPEVTQTPSHQVTQMGQEVILRCVPISNHLYFYWYRQILGQKVEFLVSFYNNEISEKSEIFDDQFSVERPDGSNFTLKIRSTKLEDSAMYFCASSVDRGDQPQHFGDGTRLSIL.

The chain couples TRBV28 to TRBJ1-5, with 8 bases matching TRBD1. Losses at the gene ends were 7 bases for V and 7 bases for J; bases not matched to a gene: 9. CDR1 MDHEN and CDR2 SYDVKM come from the germline V gene. The CDR3 runs 14 residues. CDR3 residues: CASNPGGVSQPQHF. The CDR3 region has the DNA TGTGCCAGCAACCCAGGGGGCGTCAGCCAGCCCCAGCATTTT. The whole variable domain, filled in from reference TRBV28 and TRBJ1-5, reads DVKVTQSSRYLVKRTGEKVFLECVQDMDHENMFWYRQDPGLGLRLIYFSYDVKMKEKGDIPEGYSVSREKKERFSLILESASTNQTSMYLCASNPGGVSQPQHFGDGTRLSIL.

The rearrangement uses TRBV28 and TRBJ2-7, with TRBD2 matching over 8 bases. Germline trimming cut 3 bases from V and 4 bases from J; bases unmatched to any gene: 5. The length of the CDR3 is 14 residues. In germline, CDR1 is MDHEN, CDR2 SYDVKM. CDR3 bases: TGTGCCAGCAGTTTCGTAGCGGGAACTTACGAGCAGTACTTC. It yields the protein CASSFVAGTYEQYF. Drawing the rest from reference TRBV28 and TRBJ2-7, the complete variable domain is DVKVTQSSRYLVKRTGEKVFLECVQDMDHENMFWYRQDPGLGLRLIYFSYDVKMKEKGDIPEGYSVSREKKERFSLILESASTNQTSMYLCASSFVAGTYEQYFGPGTRLTVT.

CDR3 residues: CASSPLTRAYGNTIYF. The CDR3, as DNA: TGTGCCAGCTCACCACTAACCAGGGCTTATGGAAACACCATATATTTT. This chain uses TRBV18 with TRBJ1-3, with D possibly TRBD1 on 5 matching bases. Germline-derived CDR1 and CDR2 are KGHSH and LQKENI. V lost 1 base to trimming and J lost 3 bases, with 13 bases between them. The CDR3 totals 16 residues.

The genes are TRBV11-3 and TRBJ1-5; 7 bases are shared with TRBD1. J was trimmed by 4 bases and V by 5 bases; bases with no gene match: 20. The CDR3 is 19 residues long. Per the germline V gene, CDR1 is SGHNT and CDR2 is YENEEA. CDR3 sequence (DNA): TGTGCCAGCAGCCCCGGGTTGAGCCGACAGGGAAATGGGAATCAGCCCCAGCATTTT. Its translation is CASSPGLSRQGNGNQPQHF. Drawing the rest from reference TRBV11-3 and TRBJ1-5, the complete variable domain is EAGVVQSPRYKIIEKKQPVAFWCNPISGHNTLYWYLQNLGQGPELLIRYENEEAVDDSQLPKDRFSAERLKGVDSTLKIQPAELGDSAVYLCASSPGLSRQGNGNQPQHFGDGTRLSIL.

The chain employs TRBV28 and TRBJ1-2, with 9 bases identical to TRBD1. This CDR3 is 15 amino acids long. Trimming took 2 bases from V and 6 from J; bases not matched to a gene: 7. Germline CDR1 and CDR2: MDHEN and SYDVKM. Here the CDR3 DNA reads TGTGCCAGCAGTTTAAATCTGAGGACAGGGGATGGCTACACCTTC. Amino acids: CASSLNLRTGDGYTF.

J is TRBJ2-7 and V is TRBV6-6; 8 nucleotides align to TRBD1. The germline V gene has CDR1 MNHNY and CDR2 SVGAGI (reference sequence). The length of the CDR3 is 15 residues. V trimming: 10 bases; J trimming: 6 bases; junction bases outside the gene matches: 17. The CDR3 nucleotides read TGTGCCACCTCGACAGGGGCCACTAGCAGACCCGAGCAGTACTTC. It translates to CATSTGATSRPEQYF.

This sequence joins TRBV5-1 and TRBJ2-1; a possible D gene is TRBD2 (5 bases). The CDR3 runs 15 residues. Germline CDR1 and CDR2: SGHRS and YFSETQ. Trimming removed 4 bases from V and 0 bases from J, with 11 bases in between. CDR3 sequence reads: CASSADGNSYNEQFF. CDR3 sequence (DNA): TGCGCCAGCAGCGCGGACGGGAACTCCTACAATGAGCAGTTCTTC.

In its sample, this clone was seen once. This chain connects TRBV14 to TRBJ2-5; 8 nucleotides match TRBD1. Trimming at V came to 4 bases and at J to 14 bases, leaving 9 bases not matched to a gene. The germline V gene encodes CDR1 SGHDN and CDR2 FVKESK. This CDR3 spans 12 amino acids. CDR3 in DNA: TGTGCCAGCAGCCTGGGGACAGGCCCATCTTACTTC. Protein sequence: CASSLGTGPSYF.